This TCR beta chain was identified during a study of shared clonotypes between healthy human individuals. The CDR3 spans 14 residues. Germline CDR1 reads MDHEN; CDR2 reads SYDVKM. After removal of 4 bases from V and 9 bases from J, the junction contained 12 bases not matched to a gene. Deep-level running was used for the assay. Authors' methods: Without quality scores, immunoSEQ junctional reads could not be filtered like full-length reads. Assay used: immunoSEQ multiplex PCR; TCRdb lists only in-frame clones, some missing. V and J calls and clone size are as listed in that table; D and trimming were resolved from the DNA. The sample records about 2.4 million clones, 90% to 95% being singletons.

Sequencing used naive CD4+ T cells sorted from blood. The sample's subset: CD45RA+ positively selected. The TCR comes from a man aged 18 to 30 in good health. The chain has TRBV28 and TRBJ2-7; TRBD1 agrees at 7 bases. The chain's CDR3 is CASSSLQGRQGQYF. The CDR3 DNA reads as TGTGCCAGCAGTTCACTACAGGGTCGACAGGGGCAGTACTTC.